This is a list of T cell receptor beta chains from one sample in a study of vaccination effects on CD4 cells after COVID-19. This table comes from immunoSEQ multiplex PCR, and its TCRdb copy is limited to in-frame clones, with some not included. Among tens of thousands of clones listed, around 70% were seen once. Their specific antigens are unknown. Here the sequenced sample was CD4+ T cells from PBMCs cultured with SARS-CoV-2 spike peptides, taken before COVID-19 vaccination. The receptor source for this set is a human donor who received a COVID-19 vaccine. Both conserved end residues are part of each CDR3.

>TRBV12-5|TRBJ2-7|14
CASGHSDRGSEQYF
>TRBV3-1/TRBV3-2|TRBJ2-5|15
CASSPLAGAGETQYF
>TRBV4-2|TRBJ1-2|15
CASSQDGGAVYGYTF
>TRBV9|TRBJ2-5|19
CASSVSYTLRGRTEETQYF
>TRBV6-5|TRBJ2-5|14
CAPYRNRSQETQYF
>TRBV7-8|TRBJ2-7|16
CASRNRMGANPGEQYF
>TRBV6-5|TRBJ2-5|14
CASSNQGFGETQYF
>TRBV29-1|TRBJ2-2|15
CSAERGTGDTGELFF
>TRBV5-4|TRBJ1-1|15
CASSRDRAEYTEAFF
>TRBV7-2|TRBJ2-2|16
CASSLAKGGLAGELFF
>TRBV19|TRBJ1-2|14
CASREQGAVGGDTF
>TRBV18|TRBJ2-3|15
CASSPGLAEADTQYF
>TRBV10-1|TRBJ2-3|17
CASSGTGTHLSTDTQYF
>TRBV27|TRBJ1-2|13
CASSFSGKDGYTF
>TRBV24-1|TRBJ2-5|14
CATQGSGSEETQYF
>TRBV7-2|TRBJ2-7|15
CASSLSYRDTYEQYF
>TRBV5-1|TRBJ1-2|16
CASSLGQLPLKDGYTF
>TRBV6-1|TRBJ2-7|14
CASSEVVRGGEQYF
>TRBV12-3/TRBV12-4|TRBJ2-1|13
CASSFLGGSEQFF
>TRBV7-2|TRBJ2-4|15
CASSPKSLAKNIQYF
>TRBV19|TRBJ2-1|17
CASRSTEPPSSYNEQFF
>TRBV7-9|TRBJ1-5|12
CASSLDRQPQHF
>TRBV15|TRBJ1-5|16
CATSRGTGGPNQPQHF
>TRBV5-5|TRBJ1-3|15
CASSLVDSSGNTIYF
>TRBV4-2|TRBJ1-2|14
CASSQGDSAYGYTF
>TRBV4-2|TRBJ2-7|14
CASSQGRERHEQYF
>TRBV27|TRBJ2-7|13
CASTTRSSYEQYF